These 9 T cell receptor beta chains originate from one sample sequenced in a study of beta chain features in type 1 diabetes. Reverse transcribing all isolated RNA meant expressed TCRB transcripts were sequenced. Clones were sequenced by immunoSEQ multiplex PCR, and TCRdb holds only the in-frame ones, with some missing. The data hold 630,000 or so clones, with 11% to 15% observed a single time. For these receptors, no antigen is known. Whole-study findings and limits: All four CD4+ subsets of Type 1 diabetes patients contained TCRB CDR3s that were moderately but significantly shorter.

Input material: naive CD4+ T cells from blood. The source of these receptors is a man between 18 and 35 years old with type 1 diabetes.

This clone was detected a few times. The chain recombines TRBV30 with TRBJ1-5, with 8 bases identical to TRBD1. This CDR3 is 13 amino acids long. Trimming at V came to 2 bases and at J to 6 bases, leaving 3 bases not matched to a gene. The germline gives CDR1 GTSNPN, CDR2 SVGIG (reference sequence). The DNA of the CDR3 is TGTGCCTGGAGTTTGACAGGGGTTCAGCCCCAGCATTTT. It yields the protein CAWSLTGVQPQHF.

The sample holds a few counts of this clone. The V gene is TRBV5-1, the J gene TRBJ2-7; tentative D call: TRBD2 (7 bases). Per germline, CDR1 SGHRS and CDR2 YFSETQ. This CDR3 region has 15 residues. The germline V and J ends were trimmed by 2 bases and 2 bases, with 14 bases remaining between them. CDR3: CASSLGTGGPYEQYF. In DNA form, the CDR3 reads TGCGCCAGCAGCTTAGGGACGGGGGGCCCCTACGAGCAGTACTTC.

V usage is TRBV18 and J usage is TRBJ2-7, with D perhaps TRBD1 (6 bases). Trimming removed 4 bases from V and 3 bases from J, with 10 bases in between. CDR3 size: 13 residues. CDR1 is KGHSH and CDR2 is LQKENI in the germline V gene. Written as DNA, the CDR3 is TGTGCCAGCTCACAGGGGGTGGTCTACGAGCAGTACTTC. Translating gives CASSQGVVYEQYF. The whole variable domain, remainder taken from reference TRBV18 and TRBJ2-7, is NAGVMQNPRHLVRRRGQEARLRCSPMKGHSHVYWYRQLPEEGLKFMVYLQKENIIDESGMPKERFSAEFPKEGPSILRIQQVVRGDSAAYFCASSQGVVYEQYFGPGTRLTVT.

This clone has more than one count but fewer than ten. The genes are TRBV4-3 and TRBJ2-6; D is ambiguous. The CDR3 has 16 residues. Trimming removed 5 bases from V and 2 bases from J, with 13 bases in between. In germline, CDR1 is LGHNA, CDR2 YSLEER. DNA of the CDR3: TGCGCCAGCAGCGGCTTCTGGGGAACTGGGGCCAACGTCCTGACTTTC. Its translation is CASSGFWGTGANVLTF.

V usage is TRBV7-2 and J usage is TRBJ2-4; D possibly matches TRBD1 or TRBD2 (5 bases each). Germline CDR1 reads SGHTA; CDR2 reads FQGNSA. Trimming left V 5 bases short and J 0 bases short, with 23 bases between. This CDR3 is built from 19 residues. CDR3 DNA: TGTGCCAGCAGCAAAGGGATGGTAGGGGAGACCTTAGCCAAAAACATTCAGTACTTC. This gives the protein CASSKGMVGETLAKNIQYF.

This clone appeared a few times. The V gene is TRBV19, the J gene TRBJ1-1; weak D call: TRBD1 (6 bases). Trimming stripped 5 bases from V and 5 bases from J, with 15 bases between. Germline loops: CDR1 LNHDA, CDR2 SQIVND (reference sequence). The CDR3 runs 14 residues. The CDR3 loop is CASSSRRDKTEAFF. The CDR3 DNA is TGTGCCAGTAGTTCCCGACGGGACAAAACTGAAGCTTTCTTT.

This clone turned up a few times. V and J are TRBV19 and TRBJ2-3, with D possibly TRBD2 on 5 matching bases. Germline-derived CDR1 and CDR2 are LNHDA and SQIVND (reference sequence). Trimming left V 5 bases short and J 0 bases short, with 9 bases between. The CDR3 totals 14 residues. CDR3 region: CASSPAASTDTQYF. As DNA, the CDR3 is TGTGCCAGTAGTCCAGCGGCTAGCACAGATACGCAGTATTTT.

The sample holds a few counts of this clone. The J gene is TRBJ2-1, the V gene TRBV13, with 7 bases aligning to TRBD1. The CDR3 is 15 amino acids. Germline V gives CDR1 PRHDT, CDR2 FYEKMQ (reference sequence). V dropped 7 bases and J dropped 7; count of bases not matched to a gene: 13. The CDR3: CASTKKTGSGNEQFF. For the CDR3, the DNA is TGTGCCAGCACCAAAAAGACAGGGTCTGGAAATGAGCAGTTCTTC.

The chain is built from TRBV7-9 and TRBJ2-7, with TRBD2 as a possible D gene (5 bases). V lost 6 bases, J lost 0 bases, and 15 bases lay in between. The CDR3 has 15 amino acids. Germline V CDR1 and CDR2: SEHNR, FQNEAQ (reference sequence). The CDR3 reads CASRRGGGSSYEQYF. The DNA of the CDR3 is TGTGCCAGCAGACGCGGAGGAGGAAGCTCCTACGAGCAGTACTTC. Full variable domain (missing parts from reference TRBV7-9 and TRBJ2-7): DTGVSQNPRHKITKRGQNVTFRCDPISEHNRLYWYRQTLGQGPEFLTYFQNEAQLEKSRLLSDRFSAERPKGSFSTLEIQRTEQGDSAMYLCASRRGGGSSYEQYFGPGTRLTVT.